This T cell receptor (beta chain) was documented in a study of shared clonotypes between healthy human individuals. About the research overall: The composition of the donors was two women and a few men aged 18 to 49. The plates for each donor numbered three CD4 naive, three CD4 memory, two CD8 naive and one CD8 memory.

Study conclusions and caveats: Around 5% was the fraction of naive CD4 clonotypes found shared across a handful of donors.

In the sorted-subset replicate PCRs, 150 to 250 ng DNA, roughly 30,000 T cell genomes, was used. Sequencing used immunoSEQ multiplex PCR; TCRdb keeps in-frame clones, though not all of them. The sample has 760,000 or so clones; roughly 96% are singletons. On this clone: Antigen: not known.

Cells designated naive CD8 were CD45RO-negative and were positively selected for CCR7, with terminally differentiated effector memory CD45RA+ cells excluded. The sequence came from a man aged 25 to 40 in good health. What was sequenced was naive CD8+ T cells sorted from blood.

The CDR3 coding sequence is TGTGCCAGCAGCTTAGGGCGCGAGCAGTACTTC. The encoded protein is CASSLGREQYF. This chain joins TRBV5-5 and TRBJ2-7; D gene unclear. This CDR3 has 11 residues. V gave up 2 bases and J gave up 6 bases, with 6 bases separating them. Germline lookup yields CDR1 SGHKS and CDR2 YYEKEE (reference sequence).